This TCR beta chain was retrieved from a study of molecular identifiers for immune sequencing clone quantification. Study observations and caveats: In cases of identical TCR molecules sharing a barcode, highly expanded clone sizes could be underestimated.

This clonotype has a count of ten or more. Its antigen is currently unknown. The germline gives CDR1 SQVTM, CDR2 ANQGSEA. V lost 6 bases to trimming and J lost 2 bases; unmatched junction nucleotides: 7. This CDR3 comprises 13 residues. Sorted naive CD8 T cells, roughly 19,000 to 1,100,000, were sequenced from 10%, 30% or 50% RNA. TCRdb redid the calling of the PCR reads with MiXCR, one entry per CDR3 protein. The sample records about 68,000 distinct CDR3 sequences, 18% being singletons. The TCR was taken from a human donor in good health. Some libraries in this study had Jurkat cell RNA spiked in. Material for sequencing was naive CD8+ T cells from blood, with Jurkat cell RNA spiked in. Specified subset: FACS-sorted CD8+CD4-CCR7+CD45RA+ naive T cells. The chain combines TRBV29-1 with TRBJ2-7, with 7 bases aligning to TRBD1. The CDR3: CSVRSDRAYEQYF. Here the CDR3 DNA reads TGCAGCGTGAGGTCCGACAGGGCCTACGAGCAGTACTTC.